This T cell receptor (beta chain) was found in a study of blood T cell repertoires in COVID-19. Study-wide context: COVID-19 samples from acute and convalescent phases originated in the United States, Italy and Spain. PBMCs, B-cell-depleted T cells, or T cells were the source of the cDNA or gDNA that made up the material.

Original analysis: Counts of nucleated cells, estimated from reference gene primer amplification, were obtained. The assay was immunoSEQ multiplex PCR, and TCRdb's table has in-frame clones only and misses some. V and J calls and clone size are given by that table; D and trimming were obtained from the DNA. The sample lists about 160,000 clones; approximately 84% were seen once. The CDR3 sequence is 14 residues long. V lost 2 bases and J lost 5; bases outside the gene matches: 4. Germline CDR1 reads SGHDT; CDR2 reads YYEEEE. Material for sequencing was peripheral blood. The TCR was taken from a woman aged 80 or older with acute or convalescent COVID-19. V gene TRBV5-6 combines with J gene TRBJ2-1, with 7 bases identical to TRBD1. The CDR3 here is CASSFPTGDNEQFF. In DNA form, the CDR3 reads TGTGCCAGCAGCTTCCCCACAGGGGACAATGAGCAGTTCTTC.